The clone carrying this T cell receptor (beta chain) was seen at least ten times. Antigen unknown. The sample is drawn from a study of Graves' ophthalmopathy and Graves' hyperthyroidism. In donors with ophthalmopathy, activity was moderate-to-severe, with CAS ≥3, NOSPECS ≥4 and duration under 3 months. Reliance was placed on clinical symptoms, serum thyroxine, TRAb, thyroid ultrasound and orbital computed tomography for diagnosis. The PBMCs had their origin in 10 ml of fresh peripheral blood. The V end lost 6 bases, the J end lost 9 bases, and 12 bases lay between the germline ends. This CDR3 is 12 amino acids long. The authors amplified TCR beta CDR3 regions, and they did so from RNA transcripts for repertoire sequencing. After a first-round RT-PCR with HTBI primers, a second-round multiplex PCR was run. TCRdb independently ran MiXCR on the multiplex PCR reads; one entry per CDR3 protein. The table lists 170,000 or so distinct CDR3 sequences, 30% to 45% of them singletons.

Broader study findings: Discrimination between ophthalmopathy and stable hyperthyroidism by a 13-signature model showed nearly 90% sensitivity and more than 65% specificity.

This TCR was recovered from a woman aged 40 to 55 with Graves' ophthalmopathy. Sequenced: peripheral blood. The V and J genes are TRBV12-3 or TRBV12-4 and TRBJ2-1; D call uncertain. The chain's CDR3 is CASRSMKGEQFF. The CDR3 bases are TGTGCCAGCAGGTCGATGAAGGGTGAGCAGTTCTTC.